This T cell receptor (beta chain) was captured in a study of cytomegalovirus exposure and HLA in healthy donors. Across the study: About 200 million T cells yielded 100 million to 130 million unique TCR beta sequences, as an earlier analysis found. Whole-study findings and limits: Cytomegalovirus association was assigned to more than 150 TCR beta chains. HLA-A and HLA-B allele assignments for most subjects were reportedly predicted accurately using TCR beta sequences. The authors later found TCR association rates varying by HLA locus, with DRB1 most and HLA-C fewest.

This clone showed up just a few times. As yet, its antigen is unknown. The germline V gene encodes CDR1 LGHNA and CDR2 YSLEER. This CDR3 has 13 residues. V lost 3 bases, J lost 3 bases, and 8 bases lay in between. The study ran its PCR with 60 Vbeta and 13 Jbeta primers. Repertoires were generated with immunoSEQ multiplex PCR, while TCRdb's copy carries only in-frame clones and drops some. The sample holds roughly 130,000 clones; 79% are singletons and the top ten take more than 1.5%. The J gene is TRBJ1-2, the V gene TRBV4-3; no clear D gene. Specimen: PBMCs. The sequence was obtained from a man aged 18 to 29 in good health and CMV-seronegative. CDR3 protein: CASSQVGDYGYTF. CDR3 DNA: TGCGCCAGCAGCCAGGTCGGGGACTATGGCTACACCTTC.